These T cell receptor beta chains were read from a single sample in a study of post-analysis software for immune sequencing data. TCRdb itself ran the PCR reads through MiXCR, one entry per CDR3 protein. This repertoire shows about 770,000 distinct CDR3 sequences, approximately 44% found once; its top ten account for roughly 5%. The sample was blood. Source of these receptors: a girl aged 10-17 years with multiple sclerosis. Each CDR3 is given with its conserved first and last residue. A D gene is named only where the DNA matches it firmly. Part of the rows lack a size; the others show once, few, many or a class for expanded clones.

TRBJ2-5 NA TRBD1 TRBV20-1 TGCAGTGCTAGAGATGTTGGGACAGGGCTGGAGACCCAGTACTTC CSARDVGTGLETQYF
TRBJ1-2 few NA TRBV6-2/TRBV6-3 TGTGCCAGCAGTTTTGAGGGGCGCCTCTATGGCTACACCTTC CASSFEGRLYGYTF
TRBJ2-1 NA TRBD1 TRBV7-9 TGTGCCAGCAGCTCCCCTCCGGGACAGGGGGCTTACGCGAAGCAGTTCTTC CASSSPPGQGAYAKQFF
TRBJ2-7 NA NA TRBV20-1 TGCAGTGCTCAAGCAGGGGCGATCTCCTACGAGCAGTACTTC CSAQAGAISYEQYF
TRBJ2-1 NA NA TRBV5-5 TGTGCCAGCAGCCAGGAGTACCGCGTGGACAATGAGCAGTTCTTC CASSQEYRVDNEQFF
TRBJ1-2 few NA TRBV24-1 TGTGCCACCAGTGATTTGGGCAGTAACTATGGCTACACCTTC CATSDLGSNYGYTF
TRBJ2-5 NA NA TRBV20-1 TGCAGTGCTAGAGAGTATATCCAAGAGACCCAGTACTTC CSAREYIQETQYF
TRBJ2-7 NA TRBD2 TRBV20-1 TGCAGTGCCGCAAAACCTAGCGGGAGATTGAACTACGAGCAGTACTTC CSAAKPSGRLNYEQYF
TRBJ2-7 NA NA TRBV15 TGTGCCACCAGCAGAGAAGCGACAGCCTACGAGCAGTACTTC CATSREATAYEQYF
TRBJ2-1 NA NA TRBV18 TGTGCCAGCTCACCGATGCCCAGCTCCTACAATGAGCAGTTCTTC CASSPMPSSYNEQFF
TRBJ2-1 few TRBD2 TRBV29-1 TGCAGCGTTAGGAGACTAGCGGGATGGAACGAGCAGTTCTTC CSVRRLAGWNEQFF
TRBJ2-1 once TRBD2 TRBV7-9 TGTGCCAGCAGCTTAGAGGGGACTAGCGGGTGGAATGAGCAGTTCTTC CASSLEGTSGWNEQFF
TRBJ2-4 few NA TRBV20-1 TGCAGTGCTACGGCGCGGGACGGGACCGAAGCCAAAAACATTCAGTACTTC CSATARDGTEAKNIQYF
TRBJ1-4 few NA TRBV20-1 TGCAGTGCTAGAGAGGAGGGGCTGCCGGAAAAACTGTTTTTT CSAREEGLPEKLFF
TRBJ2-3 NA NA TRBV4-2 TGTGCCAGCAGCCAAGGAGCCCAAGATACGCAGTATTTT CASSQGAQDTQYF
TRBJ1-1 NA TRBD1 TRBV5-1 TGCGCCAGCAGCTTGGTACAGGGGGTTGAAGCTTTCTTT CASSLVQGVEAFF
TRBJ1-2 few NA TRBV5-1 TGCGCCAGCAGCCTTGGGACTCTTCGGGCCCCCTATGGCTACACCTTC CASSLGTLRAPYGYTF
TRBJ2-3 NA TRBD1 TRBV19 TGTGCCAGTACCACCCGGACAGGGGGCACAGATACGCAGTATTTT CASTTRTGGTDTQYF
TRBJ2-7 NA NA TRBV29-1 TGCAGCGCAGCTGACAGTAACTACGAGCAGTACTTC CSAADSNYEQYF
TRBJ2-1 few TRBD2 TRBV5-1 TGCGCCAGCAGCTTGATCGGGGGGGGAGGTGAGCAGTTCTTC CASSLIGGGGEQFF
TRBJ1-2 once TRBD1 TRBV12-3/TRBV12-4 TGTGCCAGCAGCCTGACCGGACAGGGGTTCGGCGGCTACACCTTC CASSLTGQGFGGYTF
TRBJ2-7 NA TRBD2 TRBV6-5 TGTGCCAGCAGCCAACTAGCGGGAGGGCCCCACGAGCAGTACTTC CASSQLAGGPHEQYF
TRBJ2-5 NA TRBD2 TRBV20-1 TGCAGTGCTAGATTTCCGGGAGGACACCTTTGGGGGGAGACCCAGTACTTC CSARFPGGHLWGETQYF
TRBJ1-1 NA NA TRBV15 TGTGCCACCAGCAGAGGGTCCGGTGGCGGTCCTGCTTTCTTT CATSRGSGGGPAFF
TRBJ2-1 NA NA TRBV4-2 TGTGCCAGCAGCCAAGAAACCGGGAGCTCCTACAATGAGCAGTTCTTC CASSQETGSSYNEQFF
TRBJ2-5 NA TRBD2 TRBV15 TGTGCCACCAGCAATGCGGGAGTGGTAGAGACCCAGTACTTC CATSNAGVVETQYF
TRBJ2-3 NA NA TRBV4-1 TGCGCCAGCAGCCAAGATAAGGGTGGCGGGACAGATACGCAGTATTTT CASSQDKGGGTDTQYF
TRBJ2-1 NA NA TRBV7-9 TGTGCCAGCAGCTTAGGGAGAGGGGATCAAAAGTTCTTC CASSLGRGDQKFF
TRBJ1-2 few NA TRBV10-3 TGTGCCATCAGTGAGACGAATCCGGGCAGGGACCATGGCTACACCTTC CAISETNPGRDHGYTF
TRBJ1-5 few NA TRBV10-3 TGTGCCATCAGTGAGTCGTTGGACGACAATCAGCCCCAGCATTTT CAISESLDDNQPQHF
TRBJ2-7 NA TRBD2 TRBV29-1 TGCAGCGTTGAGCGGGAGTCCCCCTACGAGCAGTACTTC CSVERESPYEQYF
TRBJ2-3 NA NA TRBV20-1 TGCAGTGCTACCTTATACTCGGCTAGCGGCACAGATACGCAGTATTTT CSATLYSASGTDTQYF
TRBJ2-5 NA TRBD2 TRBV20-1 TGCAGTGCTAGAGTCGGCGGGAGGAACCAAGAGACCCAGTACTTC CSARVGGRNQETQYF
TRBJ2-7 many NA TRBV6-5 TGTGCCAGCAGCCGTAGACAGAACTACGAGCAGTACTTC CASSRRQNYEQYF
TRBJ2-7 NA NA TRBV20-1 TGCAGTGCTAGAGATATGATTTCCTACGAGCAGTACTTC CSARDMISYEQYF
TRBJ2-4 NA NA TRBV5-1 TGCGCCAGCAGCTTGGGGGACGGCGAAAGATGGTACTTC CASSLGDGERWYF
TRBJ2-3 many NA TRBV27 TGTGCCAGCCAGTCCCAGGGACCCTCCATCACGGATACGCAGTATTTT CASQSQGPSITDTQYF
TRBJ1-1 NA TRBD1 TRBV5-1 TGCGCCAGCAGCTTGCCCGTGACAGGGATCACTGAAGCTTTCTTT CASSLPVTGITEAFF
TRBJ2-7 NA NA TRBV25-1 TGTGCCAGCAGTGAACAGGCCTACGAGCAGTACTTC CASSEQAYEQYF
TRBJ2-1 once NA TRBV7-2 TGTGCCAGCAGCTACCGGGACCGCGAGCAGTTCTTC CASSYRDREQFF
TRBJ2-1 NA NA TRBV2 TGTGCCACCACGGACCACTCCTACAATGAGCGGTTCTTC CATTDHSYNERFF
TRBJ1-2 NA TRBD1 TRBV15 TGTGCCACCAGCAGAGATGGAGCAGGGGGGTATGGCTACACCTTC CATSRDGAGGYGYTF
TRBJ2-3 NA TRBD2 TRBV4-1 TGCGCCAGCAGCCAACAGGCGGGGGTCACAGATACGCAGTATTTT CASSQQAGVTDTQYF
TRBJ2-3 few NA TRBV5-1 TGCGCCAGCAGCTCGACCTTCGGACCGAGTCTCGGCACAGATACGCAGTATTTT CASSSTFGPSLGTDTQYF
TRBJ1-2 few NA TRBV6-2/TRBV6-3 TGTGCCAGCAGTTACTCCGAGGGGTGGCGTGGCTACACCTTC CASSYSEGWRGYTF
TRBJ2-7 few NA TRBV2 TGTGCCAGCAGGGCAGACTTCGGGGGCCGGTACGAGCAGTACTTC CASRADFGGRYEQYF
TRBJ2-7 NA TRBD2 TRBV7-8 TGTGCCAGCAGCTTCCGATACAACCTACCTAGCGGGGAAAACTACGAGCAGTACTTC CASSFRYNLPSGENYEQYF
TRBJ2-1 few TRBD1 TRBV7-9 TGTGCCAGCAGCTTAGCCCGGGACAGGGTAAATGAGCAGTTCTTC CASSLARDRVNEQFF
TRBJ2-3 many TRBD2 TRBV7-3 TGTGCCAGCAGCTCCGGACTAGCTACAGATACGCAGTATTTT CASSSGLATDTQYF
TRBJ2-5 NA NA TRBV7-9 TGTGCCAGCAGCTCAGACAGCCATCAAGAGACCCAGTACTTC CASSSDSHQETQYF
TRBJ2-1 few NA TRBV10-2 TGCGCCAGCAGTGAGGCCCGCAATGAGCAGTTCTTC CASSEARNEQFF
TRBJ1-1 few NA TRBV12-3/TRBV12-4 TGTGCCAGCAGTTTAATCGGGCCTGAAGCTTTCTTT CASSLIGPEAFF
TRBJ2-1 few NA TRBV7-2 TGTGCCAGCAGCTTAGGGGCAGCCAGGGTCGCTGAGCAGTTCTTC CASSLGAARVAEQFF
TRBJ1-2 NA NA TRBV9 TGTGCCAGTGGCCACGGCTATGGCTACACCTTC CASGHGYGYTF
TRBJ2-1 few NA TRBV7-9 TGTGCCAGCAGCTTAGGAGCGCACCCTTACAATGAGCAGTTCTTC CASSLGAHPYNEQFF
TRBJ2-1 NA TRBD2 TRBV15 TGTGCCACCAGCAGAGAGGAGGCGGGAGCCGCCTACAATGAGCAGTTCTTC CATSREEAGAAYNEQFF
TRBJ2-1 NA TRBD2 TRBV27 TGTGCCAGCACTATTAGCGGGAAATACAATGAGCAGTTCTTC CASTISGKYNEQFF
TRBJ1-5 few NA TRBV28 TGTGCCAGCAGTTTCCCGCCTGGGAGCAATCAGCCCCAGCATTTT CASSFPPGSNQPQHF
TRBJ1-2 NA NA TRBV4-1 TGCGCCAGCAGCCAAGATTCAGGGAATAACTATGGCTACACCTTC CASSQDSGNNYGYTF
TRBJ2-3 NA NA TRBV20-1 TGCAGTGCTATCCTTCTTTTCGATACGCAGTATTTT CSAILLFDTQYF